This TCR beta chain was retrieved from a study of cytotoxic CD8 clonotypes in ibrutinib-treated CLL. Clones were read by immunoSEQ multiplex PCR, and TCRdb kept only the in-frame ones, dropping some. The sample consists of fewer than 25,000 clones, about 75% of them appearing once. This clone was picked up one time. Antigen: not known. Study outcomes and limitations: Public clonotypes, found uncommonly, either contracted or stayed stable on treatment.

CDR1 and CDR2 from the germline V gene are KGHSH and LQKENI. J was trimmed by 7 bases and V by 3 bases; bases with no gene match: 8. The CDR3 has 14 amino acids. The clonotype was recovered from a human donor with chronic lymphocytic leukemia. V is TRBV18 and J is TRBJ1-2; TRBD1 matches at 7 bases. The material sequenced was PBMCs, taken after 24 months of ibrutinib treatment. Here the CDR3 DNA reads TGTGCCAGCTCACCCCGAGACAGGGCGGGTGGCTACACCTTC. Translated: CASSPRDRAGGYTF.